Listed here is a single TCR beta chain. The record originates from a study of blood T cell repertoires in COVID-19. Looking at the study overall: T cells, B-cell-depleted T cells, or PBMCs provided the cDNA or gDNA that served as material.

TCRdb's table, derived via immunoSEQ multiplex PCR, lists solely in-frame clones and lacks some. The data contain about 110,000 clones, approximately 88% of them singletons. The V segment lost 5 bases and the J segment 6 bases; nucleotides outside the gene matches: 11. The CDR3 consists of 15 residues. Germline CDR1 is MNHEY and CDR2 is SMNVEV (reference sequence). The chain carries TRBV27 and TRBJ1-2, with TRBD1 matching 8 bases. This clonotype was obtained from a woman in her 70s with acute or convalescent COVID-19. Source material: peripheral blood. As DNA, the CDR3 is TGTGCCAGCAGTATCAAGCCAGGGGGCGCGAATGGCTACACCTTC. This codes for CASSIKPGGANGYTF.